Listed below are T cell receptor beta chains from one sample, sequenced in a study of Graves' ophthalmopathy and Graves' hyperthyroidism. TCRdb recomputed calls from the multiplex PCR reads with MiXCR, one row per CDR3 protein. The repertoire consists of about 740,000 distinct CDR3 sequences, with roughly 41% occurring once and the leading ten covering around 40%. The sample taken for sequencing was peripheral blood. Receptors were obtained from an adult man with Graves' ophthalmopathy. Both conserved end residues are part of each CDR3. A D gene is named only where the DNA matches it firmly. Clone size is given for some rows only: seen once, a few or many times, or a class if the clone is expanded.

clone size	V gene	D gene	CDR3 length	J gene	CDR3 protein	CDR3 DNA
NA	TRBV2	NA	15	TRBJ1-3	CASRWDTPGGNTIYF	TGTGCCAGCAGATGGGACACTCCTGGCGGAAACACCATATATTTT
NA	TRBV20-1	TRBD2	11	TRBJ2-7	CSARRTSGQYF	TGCAGTGCTAGACGGACTAGCGGGCAGTACTTC
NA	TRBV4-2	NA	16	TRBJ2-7	CASSQDLRSLSYEQYF	TGTGCCAGCAGCCAAGATCTCCGGTCCCTCTCCTACGAGCAGTACTTC
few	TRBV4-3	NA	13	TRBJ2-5	CASSRSLTETQYF	TGCGCCAGCAGCCGATCTCTTACGGAGACCCAGTACTTC
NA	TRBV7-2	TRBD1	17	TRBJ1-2	CASSYTRDRGFLRGYTF	TGTGCCAGCAGCTATACACGGGACAGGGGCTTTCTACGTGGCTACACCTTC
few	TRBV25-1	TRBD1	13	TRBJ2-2	CARDRSNTGELFF	TGTGCCCGGGACAGATCGAACACCGGGGAGCTGTTTTTT
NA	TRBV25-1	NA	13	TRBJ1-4	CASSANNRQKLFF	TGTGCCAGCAGTGCTAATAACAGGCAAAAACTGTTTTTT
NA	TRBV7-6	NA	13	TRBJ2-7	CASSLVAVNEQYF	TGTGCCAGCAGCTTAGTGGCAGTCAACGAGCAGTACTTC
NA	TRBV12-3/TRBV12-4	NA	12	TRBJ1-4	CASSLVRMAPIF	TGTGCCAGCAGTTTAGTAAGGATGGCACCAATATTT
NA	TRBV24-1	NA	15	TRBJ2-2	CATKDDRTNTGELFF	TGTGCCACCAAGGACGACAGAACGAACACCGGGGAGCTGTTTTTT
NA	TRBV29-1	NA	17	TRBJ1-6	CSVEERPGSVSGANVHF	TGCAGCGTTGAAGAGCGACCAGGGTCGGTTTCTGGGGCCAACGTCCACTTT